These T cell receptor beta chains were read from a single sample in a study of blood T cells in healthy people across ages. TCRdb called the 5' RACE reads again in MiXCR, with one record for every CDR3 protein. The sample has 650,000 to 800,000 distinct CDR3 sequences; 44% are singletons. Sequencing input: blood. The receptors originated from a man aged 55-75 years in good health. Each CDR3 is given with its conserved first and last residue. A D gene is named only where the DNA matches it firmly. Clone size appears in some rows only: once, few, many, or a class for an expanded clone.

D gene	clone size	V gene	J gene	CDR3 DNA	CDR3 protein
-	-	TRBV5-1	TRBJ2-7	TGCGCCAGCAGCTTGCCGTCGAAGTCGGCCTACGAGCAGTACTTC	CASSLPSKSAYEQYF
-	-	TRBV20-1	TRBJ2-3	TGCAGTGCTAAGCAGGGAGCAGATACGCAGTATTTT	CSAKQGADTQYF
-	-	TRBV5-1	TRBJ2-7	TGCGCCAGCAGCTTGGGAGGGGCCCTTATGTCCTACGAGCAGTACTTC	CASSLGGALMSYEQYF
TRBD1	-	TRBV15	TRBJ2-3	TGTGCCACCGGAAGAGACGGGACAGGGGGCTTAGATACGCAGTATTTT	CATGRDGTGGLDTQYF
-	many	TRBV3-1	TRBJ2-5	TGTGCCAGCAGCCAAGATGGGGGGGAGACCCAGTACTTC	CASSQDGGETQYF
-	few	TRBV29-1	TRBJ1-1	TGCAGCGTTCCTGGACTGGATACTGAAGCTTTCTTT	CSVPGLDTEAFF
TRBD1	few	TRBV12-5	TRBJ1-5	TGTGCTAGTGGTTCAACTGCTGACAGGGGGCGCGGGCCCCAGCATTTT	CASGSTADRGRGPQHF
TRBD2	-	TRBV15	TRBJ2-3	TGTGCCACCAGCAGAGAAGGTAGCGGGGGGGCAACAGATACGCAGTATTTT	CATSREGSGGATDTQYF
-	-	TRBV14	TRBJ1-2	TGTGCCAGCAGCCTCCTACCTAGCTATGGCTACACCTTC	CASSLLPSYGYTF
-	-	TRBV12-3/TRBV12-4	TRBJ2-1	TGTGCCAGCAGTCTCGGATTTAACAATGAGCAGTTCTTC	CASSLGFNNEQFF
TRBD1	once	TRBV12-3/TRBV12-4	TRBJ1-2	TGTGCCAGCAGTAAGGTGGGACAGAACTATGGCTACACCTTC	CASSKVGQNYGYTF
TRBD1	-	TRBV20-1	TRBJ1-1	TGCAGTGCTAGGACAGGGGGCCGGGAAGCTTTCTTT	CSARTGGREAFF
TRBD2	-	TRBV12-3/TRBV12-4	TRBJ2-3	TGTGCCAGCAGTGGGGCGGGGGTCACAGATACGCAGTATTTT	CASSGAGVTDTQYF
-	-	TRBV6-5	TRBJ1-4	TGTGCCAGCAGTTACTCAGGGACACTCAAGTTTGAAAAACTGTTTTTT	CASSYSGTLKFEKLFF
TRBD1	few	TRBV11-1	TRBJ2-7	TGTGCCAGCAGCCAAGGACAGGAACGCTACGAGCAGTACTTC	CASSQGQERYEQYF
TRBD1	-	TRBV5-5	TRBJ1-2	TGTGCCAGCAGCTCAACGACAGGGGTAGGAAACTATGGCTACACCTTC	CASSSTTGVGNYGYTF
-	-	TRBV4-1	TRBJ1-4	TGCGCCAGCAGCCAAGATAGGACAGCAACTAATGAAAAACTGTTTTTT	CASSQDRTATNEKLFF
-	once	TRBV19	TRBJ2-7	TGTGCCAGTAATAGTGATCCGGGTCGCGAGCAGTACTTC	CASNSDPGREQYF
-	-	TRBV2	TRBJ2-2	TGTGCCAGCAGGGCGGACACCGGGGAGCTGTTTTTT	CASRADTGELFF
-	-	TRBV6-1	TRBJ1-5	TGTGCCAGCAGTGAGGTACAGGGATTTCGAAATCAGCCCCAGCATTTT	CASSEVQGFRNQPQHF
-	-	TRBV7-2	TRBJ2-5	TGTGCCAGCAGCCCCCGGCCCCTGCGAGAGACCCAGTACTTC	CASSPRPLRETQYF
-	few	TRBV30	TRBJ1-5	TGTGCCTGGAGCGGGGGGACCAATCAGCCCCAGCATTTT	CAWSGGTNQPQHF
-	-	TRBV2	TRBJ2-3	TGTGCCAGTATAGGCCTTGCAAACACAGATACGCAGTATTTT	CASIGLANTDTQYF
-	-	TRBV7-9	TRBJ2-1	TGTGCCAGCAGCTGGCAAGTCTCCTTGGGAACTAACAATGAGCAGTTCTTC	CASSWQVSLGTNNEQFF
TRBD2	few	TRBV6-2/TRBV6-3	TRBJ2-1	TGTGCCAGCAGCACTCGGAGGACTAGCGGGGGGCGAAGCTCCTACAATGAGCAGTTCTTC	CASSTRRTSGGRSSYNEQFF
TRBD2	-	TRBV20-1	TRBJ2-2	TGCAGTGCTAGCCAGCAGGGCGGGGGGGCCGCGGAGCTGTTTTTT	CSASQQGGGAAELFF
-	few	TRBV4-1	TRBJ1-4	TGCGCCAGCAGCCAGGGCCTCCTCGGTGAAAAACTGTTTTTT	CASSQGLLGEKLFF
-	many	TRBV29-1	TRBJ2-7	TGCAGCGTTGCCAAGGCTACCTACGAGCAGTACTTC	CSVAKATYEQYF
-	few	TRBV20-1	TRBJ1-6	TGCAGTGCTGCACACCCACAGGGTTCACCCCTCCACTTT	CSAAHPQGSPLHF
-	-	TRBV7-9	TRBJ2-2	TGTGCCAGCAGCCCAGAAGGCCCCACCGGGGAGCTGTTTTTT	CASSPEGPTGELFF
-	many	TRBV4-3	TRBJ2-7	TGCGCCAGCAGCCAAGAAGCAGGTCCCTACGAGCAGTACTTC	CASSQEAGPYEQYF
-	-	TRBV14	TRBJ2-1	TGTGCCAGCAGCCCACTCGATAGCTCCTACAATGAGCAGTTCTTC	CASSPLDSSYNEQFF
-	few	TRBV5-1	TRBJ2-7	TGCGCCAGCAGCTTGGACCGGAGGGGGCCCGACTTCTCCTACGAGCAGTACTTC	CASSLDRRGPDFSYEQYF
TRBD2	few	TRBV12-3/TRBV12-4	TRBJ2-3	TGTGCCAGCAGTTTCGATGGGACGGGGGGTAGGCAGTATTTT	CASSFDGTGGRQYF
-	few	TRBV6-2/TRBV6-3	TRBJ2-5	TGTGCCAGCAGTTACTCTGGGGACCCTCGCAGCGATGAGCAGTACTTC	CASSYSGDPRSDEQYF
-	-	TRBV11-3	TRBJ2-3	TGTGCCAGCAGCGCCGACAGACCAGATACGCAGTATTTT	CASSADRPDTQYF
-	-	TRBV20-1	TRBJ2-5	TGCAGTGCTACCGATGGGTTGAAAGAGACCCAGTACTTC	CSATDGLKETQYF
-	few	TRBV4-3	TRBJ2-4	TGCGCCAGCAGCCGGGAGATCGTAGGGGCCAAAAACATTCAGTACTTC	CASSREIVGAKNIQYF
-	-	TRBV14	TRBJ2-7	TGTGCCAGCAGCCAAACGTTCACAGGGGAGGCGTACGAGCAGTACTTC	CASSQTFTGEAYEQYF
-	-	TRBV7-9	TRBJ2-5	TGTGCCAGCAGCTTAGACGGGCTAGCAGAGACCCAGTACTTC	CASSLDGLAETQYF
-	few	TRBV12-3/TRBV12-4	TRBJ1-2	TGTGCCAGCGATTTGAGGGGGGATGGTGGCTACACCTTC	CASDLRGDGGYTF
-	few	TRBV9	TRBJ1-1	TGTGCCAGCAGGGGCAGAAAGGCGGCTGGTGGGACTGAAGCTTTCTTT	CASRGRKAAGGTEAFF
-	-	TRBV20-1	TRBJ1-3	TGCAGTGCTAGAGATTTAGCTAGTCCCTCTGGAAACACCATATATTTT	CSARDLASPSGNTIYF
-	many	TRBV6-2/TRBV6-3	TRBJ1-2	TGTGCCAGCAGTGTATCCGGGAGCTATGGCTACACCTTC	CASSVSGSYGYTF
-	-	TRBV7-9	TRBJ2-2	TGTGCCAGCAGCACCCGTCGAGGGCAAACCGGGGAGCTGTTTTTT	CASSTRRGQTGELFF
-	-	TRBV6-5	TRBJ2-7	TGTGCCAGCAGCCGAAGTCTGGGGAACGAGCAGTACTTC	CASSRSLGNEQYF
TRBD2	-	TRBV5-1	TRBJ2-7	TGCGCCAGCAGCTCTAGCGGGGGCTCACTATCCTACGAGCAGTACTTC	CASSSSGGSLSYEQYF
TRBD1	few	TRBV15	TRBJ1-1	TGTGCCACCAGCAGGGACAGGGGGCCCACTGAAGCTTTCTTT	CATSRDRGPTEAFF
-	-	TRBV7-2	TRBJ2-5	TGTGCCAGCAGCTTTGTCACAGGAAAAGAGACCCAGTACTTC	CASSFVTGKETQYF